These T cell receptor beta chains were read from a single sample in a study of T cell repertoires in cytomegalovirus infection. These receptors have no known antigen. TCRdb re-derived calls from the reads in MiXCR, one entry per CDR3 protein. The table records about 920,000 distinct CDR3 sequences, around 29% of them present only once. The sample consisted of cultured CD8+ T cells from PBMCs, taken from culture after CMV antigen stimulation. The receptors shown here come from a human donor in good health (CMV status not recorded). Some clones in this sample may be carry-over from other donors' samples. The CDR3 runs from the conserved cysteine through the conserved F or W. A D gene is named only where the DNA matches it firmly. Clone size appears in some rows only: once, few, many, or a class for an expanded clone.

clone size: .
D gene: .
J gene: TRBJ2-2
V gene: TRBV29-1
CDR3 DNA: TGCAGCGTTTCACAGGGCACCGGGGAGCTGTTTTTT
CDR3 protein: CSVSQGTGELFF

clone size: few
D gene: .
J gene: TRBJ1-2
V gene: TRBV7-6
CDR3 DNA: TGTGCCAGCAGCTTAGGTTGGCAGGAGGGGTATGGCTACACCTTC
CDR3 protein: CASSLGWQEGYGYTF

clone size: few
D gene: .
J gene: TRBJ2-1
V gene: TRBV7-6
CDR3 DNA: TGTGCCAGCAGCTTAGAATCGGGGCTTAGACGTGACAATGAGCAGTTCTTC
CDR3 protein: CASSLESGLRRDNEQFF

clone size: .
D gene: .
J gene: TRBJ2-1
V gene: TRBV11-1
CDR3 DNA: TGTGCCAGCAGCTTATCAGGGCCCCTCAATTACAATGAGCAGTTCTTC
CDR3 protein: CASSLSGPLNYNEQFF

clone size: few
D gene: TRBD2
J gene: TRBJ2-7
V gene: TRBV27
CDR3 DNA: TGTGCCAGCAGTCCCGGGACTAGCAGATACGAGCAGTACTTC
CDR3 protein: CASSPGTSRYEQYF

clone size: few
D gene: TRBD2
J gene: TRBJ2-3
V gene: TRBV7-6
CDR3 DNA: TGTGCCAGCAGCCCCTCCCGCGGGGGTAGGGACACAGATACGCAGTATTTT
CDR3 protein: CASSPSRGGRDTDTQYF

clone size: .
D gene: .
J gene: TRBJ2-3
V gene: TRBV7-2
CDR3 DNA: TGTGCCAGCAGCTTTACGGCAGGGGGCACAGATACGCAGTATTTT
CDR3 protein: CASSFTAGGTDTQYF

clone size: many
D gene: .
J gene: TRBJ2-3
V gene: TRBV7-9
CDR3 DNA: TGTGCCAGCAGCCGCCATGCTAGCGATACGCAGTATTTT
CDR3 protein: CASSRHASDTQYF

clone size: .
D gene: .
J gene: TRBJ1-1
V gene: TRBV25-1
CDR3 DNA: TGTGCCAGCAGTGGTGGACAGTACACTGAAGCTTTCTTT
CDR3 protein: CASSGGQYTEAFF

clone size: few
D gene: .
J gene: TRBJ2-1
V gene: TRBV7-9
CDR3 DNA: TGTGCCAGCAGCTTAGATGACATTTACAATGAGCAGTTCTTC
CDR3 protein: CASSLDDIYNEQFF

clone size: .
D gene: TRBD1
J gene: TRBJ1-2
V gene: TRBV9
CDR3 DNA: TGTGCCAGCAGCGTAGGGGACAGTAAGGGCTACACCTTC
CDR3 protein: CASSVGDSKGYTF

clone size: .
D gene: TRBD2
J gene: TRBJ2-1
V gene: TRBV20-1
CDR3 DNA: TGCAGTGCTATCCCCCGGACTAGCGGGGGGGGCAATGAGCAGTTCTTC
CDR3 protein: CSAIPRTSGGGNEQFF

clone size: .
D gene: TRBD2
J gene: TRBJ2-1
V gene: TRBV6-6
CDR3 DNA: TGTGCCAGCAGTTACTCGCGGGGGACCCACAATGAGCAGTTCTTC
CDR3 protein: CASSYSRGTHNEQFF

clone size: .
D gene: TRBD1
J gene: TRBJ1-1
V gene: TRBV6-8
CDR3 DNA: TGTGCCAGCAGTGGGACAGGGGGTTCCGAAGCTTTCTTT
CDR3 protein: CASSGTGGSEAFF

clone size: .
D gene: TRBD1
J gene: TRBJ1-3
V gene: TRBV5-4
CDR3 DNA: TGTGCCAGCAGCGATCGGGACAGGGGCCTGTCAAACACCATATATTTT
CDR3 protein: CASSDRDRGLSNTIYF

clone size: few
D gene: .
J gene: TRBJ2-2
V gene: TRBV7-9
CDR3 DNA: TGTGCCAGCAGCCCTCCGACAGTAACCGGGGAGCTGTTTTTT
CDR3 protein: CASSPPTVTGELFF

clone size: .
D gene: .
J gene: TRBJ2-2
V gene: TRBV6-1
CDR3 DNA: TGTGCCAGCAATTGGGGGGGGGCAGGGGGACCCACCGGGGAGCTGTTTTTT
CDR3 protein: CASNWGGAGGPTGELFF

clone size: .
D gene: .
J gene: TRBJ1-5
V gene: TRBV24-1
CDR3 DNA: TGTGCCACCAGTGATGAAAGGGACACGGGGCATAAGTATAGCAATCAGCCCCAGCATTTT
CDR3 protein: CATSDERDTGHKYSNQPQHF

clone size: few
D gene: .
J gene: TRBJ2-3
V gene: TRBV29-1
CDR3 DNA: TGCAGCGTCCCCTGGACAGATACGCAGTATTTT
CDR3 protein: CSVPWTDTQYF

clone size: .
D gene: TRBD2
J gene: TRBJ2-3
V gene: TRBV12-3/TRBV12-4
CDR3 DNA: TGTGCCAGCAGTTTATGGCTAGCGGGGCCCACAGATACGCAGTATTTT
CDR3 protein: CASSLWLAGPTDTQYF

clone size: few
D gene: TRBD1
J gene: TRBJ2-7
V gene: TRBV4-1
CDR3 DNA: TGCGCCAGCAGCCAAGGGCCAGGGGGCGCAGGGAACGAGCAGTACTTC
CDR3 protein: CASSQGPGGAGNEQYF

clone size: .
D gene: .
J gene: TRBJ1-1
V gene: TRBV27
CDR3 DNA: TGTGCCAGCAGTGTCCAAGTAGGTAGCACTGAAGCTTTCTTT
CDR3 protein: CASSVQVGSTEAFF

clone size: few
D gene: .
J gene: TRBJ1-3
V gene: TRBV7-2
CDR3 DNA: TGTGCCAGCAGCCCGACCGGGGGGATGGGGAACACCATATATTTT
CDR3 protein: CASSPTGGMGNTIYF

clone size: .
D gene: TRBD2
J gene: TRBJ2-7
V gene: TRBV7-9
CDR3 DNA: TGTGCCACCTTAGGAGCGGGGGGCTACGAGCAGTACTTC
CDR3 protein: CATLGAGGYEQYF

clone size: once
D gene: .
J gene: TRBJ1-5
V gene: TRBV6-2/TRBV6-3
CDR3 DNA: TGTGCCAGCAGCTTTCCCCTCAATCAGCCCCAGCATTTT
CDR3 protein: CASSFPLNQPQHF

clone size: .
D gene: .
J gene: TRBJ2-2
V gene: TRBV4-3
CDR3 DNA: TGCGCCAGCAGCCCAGTGTTGTCGAACACCGGGGAGCTGTTTTTT
CDR3 protein: CASSPVLSNTGELFF

clone size: .
D gene: .
J gene: TRBJ1-2
V gene: TRBV6-2/TRBV6-3
CDR3 DNA: TGTGCCAGCAGTTACTCGAACTTATTCTATGGCTACACCTTC
CDR3 protein: CASSYSNLFYGYTF

clone size: many
D gene: .
J gene: TRBJ1-2
V gene: TRBV6-1
CDR3 DNA: TGTGCCAGCACCGAGCAACCGGGGGCCGACTATGGCTACACCTTC
CDR3 protein: CASTEQPGADYGYTF